This T cell receptor (beta chain) emerged from a study of early T cells in non-severe SARS-CoV-2 infection. Study at large: The study sequenced bulk RNA from unsorted whole blood, with chains unpaired.

TCRdb passed the 5' RACE reads through MiXCR, listing each CDR3 protein once. The data hold about 79,000 distinct CDR3 sequences, with about 13% observed a single time. Germline V gives CDR1 MDHEN, CDR2 SYDVKM. V lost 6 bases to trimming and J lost 6 bases, with 9 bases between them. This CDR3 region has 12 residues. The clonotype originates from an adult who was a healthcare worker with PCR-confirmed SARS-CoV-2 infection or an uninfected control (not recorded which). Sequencing used whole blood. The chain recombines TRBV28 with TRBJ2-4, with no clear D. The CDR3 DNA follows: TGTGCCAGCAGCCCAGCCGTAAACATTCAGTACTTC. As protein: CASSPAVNIQYF.